The 25 T cell receptor beta chains below come from one sample, sequenced in a study of cytomegalovirus exposure and HLA in healthy donors. Researchers ran the PCR with 60 Vbeta and 13 Jbeta primers. Measured with immunoSEQ multiplex PCR; TCRdb has only the in-frame clones, and not every one. The sample lists approximately 190,000 clones, about 12% occurring once. The sample was PBMCs. Every receptor here comes from a man aged 50-60 years in good health and CMV-seropositive.

The chain joins TRBV5-1 to TRBJ1-6, with 7 bases that match TRBD1. J gave up 5 bases and V 2 bases, and 7 bases lay outside the gene matches. The germline V gene has CDR1 SGHRS and CDR2 YFSETQ. The CDR3 loop spans 16 amino acids. CDR3 in DNA: TGCGCCAGCAGCTTTGGTATGGGACAGAATAATTCACCCCTCCACTTT. It encodes CASSFGMGQNNSPLHF.

The CDR3 DNA reads as TGCGCCAGCAGCCAAGTTGGGGGGTCAGATACGCAGTATTTT. This codes for CASSQVGGSDTQYF. The chain links TRBV4-3 to TRBJ2-3; tentatively, D is TRBD2 (6 bases). CDR3 size: 14 residues. CDR1 and CDR2 from the germline V gene are LGHNA and YSLEER. Trimming left V 1 base short and J 4 bases short, with 9 bases between.

The CDR3 sequence is CASSRPGTSGGGQETQYF. CDR3 in DNA: TGTGCCAGCAGCAGACCCGGGACTAGCGGGGGGGGTCAAGAGACCCAGTACTTC. The chain couples TRBV5-4 to TRBJ2-5, with 16 bases lining up with TRBD2. V lost 4 bases to trimming and J lost 2 bases; unmatched junction nucleotides: 8. The CDR3 spans 18 residues. Looked up from germline, CDR1 is SGHNT and CDR2 is YYREEE (reference sequence).

This clone came up a few times. The V call is TRBV6-5, the J call TRBJ2-7; no definite D call. The CDR3 runs to 14 residues. CDR1 MNHEY and CDR2 SVGAGI come from the germline V gene. Trimming took 5 bases from V and 3 from J, leaving 14 bases between them. CDR3: CASSEDGGSYEQYF. The DNA for the CDR3 is TGTGCCAGCAGTGAAGATGGTGGCAGCTACGAGCAGTACTTC.

Only a few counts were recorded for this clone. The chain has TRBV5-1 and TRBJ2-3; 7 nucleotides align to TRBD2. In germline, CDR1 is SGHRS, CDR2 YFSETQ. The CDR3 contains 16 residues. Trimming removed 4 bases from V and 4 bases from J; junction bases left unmatched: 12. The CDR3 nucleotides read TGCGCCAGCAGCACTGGGACTAATCAGGGCGCAGATACGCAGTATTTT. Protein product: CASSTGTNQGADTQYF.

The table lists this clone with a few counts. As DNA, the CDR3 is TGTGCCAGCACCGACGACAGGGTGGCTGAGCAGTTCTTC. Translating gives CASTDDRVAEQFF. J is TRBJ2-1 and V is TRBV6-6; TRBD1 aligns across 7 bases. Germline CDR1 reads MNHNY; CDR2 reads SVGAGI (reference sequence). This CDR3 comprises 13 residues. V lost 7 bases to trimming and J lost 9 bases; unmatched junction nucleotides: 9.

This clone has only a few counts. J is TRBJ2-7 and V is TRBV9, with D perhaps TRBD2 (5 bases). Germline lookup yields CDR1 SGDLS and CDR2 YYNGEE. Trimming left V 0 bases short and J 0 bases short, with 16 bases between. This CDR3 region has 17 residues. As DNA, the CDR3 is TGTGCCAGCAGCGTAGGAATTAGCGCCACCCTCTCCTACGAGCAGTACGTC. Translation gives CASSVGISATLSYEQYV.

The rearrangement links TRBV21-1 to TRBJ2-7; the table assigns TRBD1, which was not confirmed against the DNA. TRBV21-1 is designated a pseudogene. The CDR3 contains 15 residues. The CDR3 is CASRRRKGARHEQYV. CDR3 DNA sequence: TGTGCCAGCAGAAGGAGGAAGGGGGCTCGCCACGAGCAGTACGTC.

The rearrangement links TRBV11-3 to TRBJ1-1; D possibly corresponds to TRBD1 (5 bases). The CDR3 covers 14 residues. V lost 8 bases, J lost 5 bases, and 18 bases lay in between. Germline V lookup: CDR1 SGHNT, CDR2 YENEEA. The CDR3 sequence: CASGSARGPTEAFF. The CDR3 nucleotides are TGTGCCAGCGGATCCGCGCGGGGACCGACTGAAGCTTTCTTT.

The J gene is TRBJ1-1, the V gene TRBV5-1; D remains unclear. The V and J ends lost 0 bases and 6 bases respectively, with 12 bases between them. The CDR3 runs 14 residues. Germline V lookup: CDR1 SGHRS, CDR2 YFSETQ. CDR3 sequence: CASSLEPLVAEAFF. For the CDR3, the DNA is TGCGCCAGCAGCTTGGAGCCTTTGGTCGCTGAAGCTTTCTTT. Combining the CDR3 with reference TRBV5-1 and TRBJ1-1 gives the whole variable domain KAGVTQTPRYLIKTRGQQVTLSCSPISGHRSVSWYQQTPGQGLQFLFEYFSETQRNKGNFPGRFSGRQFSNSRSEMNVSTLELGDSALYLCASSLEPLVAEAFFGQGTRLTVV.

The chain links TRBV10-3 to TRBJ1-4; no clear D. Deletions cut 7 bases from V and 4 bases from J, with 10 bases between. The CDR3 consists of 13 residues. CDR1 and CDR2 (germline): ENHRY, SYGVKD. Here the CDR3 DNA reads TGTGCCATCAAGTCGGGAAATAATGAAAAACTGTTTTTT. This translates into CAIKSGNNEKLFF.

The chain has TRBV18 and TRBJ2-3, with TRBD2 matching 8 bases. The germline V gene has CDR1 KGHSH and CDR2 LQKENI. Trimming removed 6 bases from V and 2 bases from J; junction bases left unmatched: 4. The CDR3 has 14 amino acids. The CDR3 nucleotides are TGTGCCAGCTCCCCTAGCGGGTTCACAGATACGCAGTATTTT. As protein: CASSPSGFTDTQYF.

This clone was observed a few times. The chain employs TRBV10-1 and TRBJ2-3; TRBD1 matches 7 bases. The trim removed 7 bases at V and 0 bases at J, leaving 16 bases unmatched. Germline V lookup: CDR1 WNHNN, CDR2 SYGVQD (reference sequence). The CDR3 has 18 amino acids. The CDR3 region has the DNA TGCGCCAGCATCCGAAGCCCCCTGGGACAGTACAGCACAGATACGCAGTATTTT. Encoded protein: CASIRSPLGQYSTDTQYF.

The gene calls are TRBV15 and TRBJ2-5, with TRBD1 matching over 7 bases. V lost 1 base, J lost 4 bases, and 3 bases stayed unmatched. There are 14 residues in the CDR3. The V gene's germline CDR1 is LNHNV and CDR2 YYDKDF (reference sequence). CDR3 in amino acids: CATSRGRQGETQYF. The CDR3 DNA follows: TGTGCCACCAGCAGAGGCAGACAGGGAGAGACCCAGTACTTC. The full variable domain, completed using reference TRBV15 and TRBJ2-5, is DAMVIQNPRYQVTQFGKPVTLSCSQTLNHNVMYWYQQKSSQAPKLLFHYYDKDFNNEADTPDNFQSRRPNTSFCFLDIRSPGLGDTAMYLCATSRGRQGETQYFGPGTRLLVL.

This clone was picked up a small number of times. The chain has TRBV19 and TRBJ2-3; TRBD1 agrees at 7 bases. Germline values: CDR1 LNHDA, CDR2 SQIVND (reference sequence). V shed 7 bases and J 7 bases; nucleotides not matched to a gene: 8. The CDR3 consists of 13 residues. CDR3 DNA: TGTGCCAGTAAAGAGGGGACAGCCTATACGCAGTATTTT. Its translation: CASKEGTAYTQYF.

The rearrangement uses TRBV5-1 and TRBJ2-5; tentative D call: TRBD2 (5 bases). Germline CDR1 SGHRS, CDR2 YFSETQ. The CDR3 covers 14 residues. V was trimmed by 0 bases and J by 7 bases, leaving 13 bases between them. CDR3 bases: TGCGCCAGCAGCTTGGCGGTTTCCGAGGGGACCCAGTACTTC. It codes for CASSLAVSEGTQYF.

The J gene is TRBJ2-2, the V gene TRBV27, with TRBD1 as a possible D gene (6 bases). V lost 6 bases and J lost 2, with 13 bases in between. The CDR3 length is 15 residues. Germline V gene data show CDR1 as MNHEY and CDR2 as SMNVEV (reference sequence). In nucleotides, the CDR3 is TGTGCCAGCAGCCCCGGGACACCTAACACCGGGGAGCTGTTTTTT. Its protein is CASSPGTPNTGELFF.

V and J are TRBV7-7 and TRBJ2-3, with a tentative D call TRBD2 (9 bases). Germline V gene sequence: CDR1 SSHAT, CDR2 FNYEAQ (reference sequence). V lost 5 bases to trimming and J lost 0 bases, with 18 bases between them. This CDR3 comprises 17 residues. CDR3 residues: CASSQGAGGPSTDTQYF. CDR3 bases: TGTGCCAGCAGCCAGGGGGCGGGGGGGCCTAGCACAGATACGCAGTATTTT.

J is TRBJ2-7 and V is TRBV5-1, with TRBD1 as a possible D gene (6 bases). This CDR3 is 14 amino acids long. V lost 0 bases, J lost 4 bases, and 11 bases lay in between. Per germline, CDR1 SGHRS and CDR2 YFSETQ. The CDR3 coding sequence is TGCGCCAGCAGCTTGGGGGGACACCCATACGAGCAGTACTTC. Its protein is CASSLGGHPYEQYF.

V gene TRBV5-1 combines with J gene TRBJ1-5; 8 nucleotides agree with TRBD1. Germline values: CDR1 SGHRS, CDR2 YFSETQ. The CDR3 sequence is 14 residues long. V was pared by 2 bases and J by 7 bases, with 5 bases of the junction left unmatched. The CDR3 DNA follows: TGCGCCAGCAGCTTCCAGGGGGCCGGGCAGCCCCAGCATTTT. Amino acid sequence: CASSFQGAGQPQHF.

The chain is built from TRBV4-1 and TRBJ1-1; D is perhaps TRBD1 (6 bases). The CDR3 spans 13 residues. Germline V CDR1 and CDR2: MGHRA, YSYEKL. Trimming took 0 bases from V and 8 from J, leaving 10 bases between them. CDR3 residues: CASSQDSRGEAFF. Written as DNA, the CDR3 is TGCGCCAGCAGCCAAGATAGCAGGGGCGAAGCTTTCTTT.

The rearrangement uses TRBV19 and TRBJ2-1, with 7 bases lining up with TRBD2. The V gene's germline CDR1 is LNHDA and CDR2 SQIVND (reference sequence). The CDR3 has 12 residues. The V and J ends lost 10 bases and 12 bases, in that order; junction bases with no gene match: 12. CDR3 sequence: CATNHLREGQFF. CDR3 sequence (DNA): TGTGCCACTAACCACCTCAGGGAGGGGCAGTTCTTC.

The rearrangement joins TRBV7-2 to TRBJ1-1; possibly TRBD1 for D (5 bases). CDR1 is SGHTA and CDR2 is FQGNSA in the germline V gene. Trimming shortened V by 1 base and J by 8 bases, and 8 bases separated the two germline ends. The CDR3 is 12 amino acids. CDR3 protein: CASSLGQREAFF. In DNA, the CDR3 is TGTGCCAGCAGCTTAGGACAGCGCGAAGCTTTCTTT.

This chain joins TRBV7-9 and TRBJ2-1; 12 bases are a match to TRBD2. The CDR3 runs to 16 residues. From germline, CDR1 is SEHNR and CDR2 FQNEAQ (reference sequence). V lost 3 bases, J lost 8 bases, and 8 bases stayed unmatched. The DNA for the CDR3 is TGTGCCAGCAGCTTCGGAACTAGCGGGGGGATAGATGAGCAGTTCTTC. Its protein is CASSFGTSGGIDEQFF.

The rearrangement joins TRBV2 to TRBJ1-1, with D maybe TRBD1 (5 bases). The length of the CDR3 is 13 residues. V gave up 4 bases and J gave up 5 bases, with 11 bases separating them. Germline CDR1 is SNHLY and CDR2 is FYNNEI. CDR3 region: CASSADGGTEAFF. For the CDR3, the DNA is TGTGCCAGCAGTGCCGATGGGGGGACTGAAGCTTTCTTT. The full variable domain, completed using reference TRBV2 and TRBJ1-1, is EPEVTQTPSHQVTQMGQEVILRCVPISNHLYFYWYRQILGQKVEFLVSFYNNEISEKSEIFDDQFSVERPDGSNFTLKIRSTKLEDSAMYFCASSADGGTEAFFGQGTRLTVV.